This TCR beta chain was observed in a study of CD8 T cells in Susac syndrome. The CDR3 consists of 13 residues. V lost 4 bases, J lost 2 bases, and 11 bases lay in between. CDR1 and CDR2 from the germline V gene are DFQATT and SNEGSKA (reference sequence). With random hexamers, reverse transcription was performed on 0.5 to 1 ug of RNA. TCRdb fed the immunoSEQ multiplex PCR reads into MiXCR, producing one record per CDR3 protein. The sample holds roughly 190,000 distinct CDR3 sequences; about 94% are singletons and the top ten take approximately 0.1%. TCR beta sequences were obtained from blood CD8+ and CD4+ T cells.

This TCR came from a human donor in good health. The sample taken for sequencing was CD4+ T cells from PBMCs. The genes are TRBV20-1 and TRBJ2-5; perhaps TRBD1 as D (5 bases). CDR3: CSANNKGQETQYF. DNA for the CDR3: TGCAGTGCTAACAACAAGGGGCAAGAGACCCAGTACTTC.